This TCR beta chain was identified in a study of CD8 T cell repertoires and HIV-1 epitope variants. Study details: Separate wells received one of Twenty-five Gag or Nef variant peptides. An uncultured baseline aliquot held 1M T cells. Tested: three Gag epitope families, Nef HW9 and YT9.

By proportion, this clone is large. The target antigen is unknown. The study, taken as a whole, reports: This assay reports beta chains of antigen-expanded cells, not T cell function.

This CDR3 contains 16 residues. CDR1 is MDHEN, CDR2 SYDVKM, per germline. V was cut by 5 bases and J by 3 bases, with 19 bases left in between. Profiled with immunoSEQ multiplex PCR; TCRdb holds only in-frame clones, not every one. The repertoire holds about 1,900 clones, 69% seen once, with around 45% in the top ten. This clonotype was sampled from a male donor with HIV. The sample consisted of cultured CD8+ T cells derived from PBMCs. The rearrangement joins TRBV28 to TRBJ1-2; tentative D call: TRBD1 (5 bases). CDR3 nucleotide sequence: TGTGCCAGCAGTATACGCCCGACAGATTTCGACTATGGCTACACCTTC. The encoded protein is CASSIRPTDFDYGYTF.